This TCR beta chain was obtained from a study of cytomegalovirus exposure and HLA in healthy donors. The CDR3 runs 16 residues. V was clipped by 0 bases and J by 8 bases, with 17 bases between them. CDR1 and CDR2 from the germline V gene are MGHRA and YSYEKL. The PCR ran on 60 Vbeta and 13 Jbeta primers. TCRdb keeps only in-frame clones here, not all; method: immunoSEQ multiplex PCR. The sample includes about 150,000 clones, 84% of them seen just once. This TCR came from a boy younger than 10 in good health and CMV-seronegative. The chain employs TRBV4-1 and TRBJ1-5; no firm D call. The sample consisted of PBMCs. CDR3 coding DNA: TGCGCCAGCAGCCAAGAATTATGGGGAGTTGGTGAGCCCCAGCATTTT. Amino acid sequence: CASSQELWGVGEPQHF.